These 25 T cell receptor beta chains were all obtained from the same sample, sequenced in a study of T cells after yellow fever vaccination. Each CDR3 protein gets one entry after TCRdb re-called the 5' RACE reads with MiXCR. The top ten clones hold 15% of a sample with 610,000 or so distinct CDR3 sequences, roughly an eighth of them seen once. The material sequenced was PBMCs, taken on the day of the yellow fever booster vaccination. The receptors shown here come from a man aged 30-40 years who received the YFV17D yellow fever vaccine.

This clonotype was recorded many times. V gene TRBV20-1 combines with J gene TRBJ2-3, with 14 bases that match TRBD2. The germline V gene has CDR1 DFQATT and CDR2 SNEGSKA (reference sequence). J lost 5 bases, V lost 7 bases, and 5 bases had no gene match. The CDR3 runs to 14 residues. The CDR3 loop is CSVLTSGRGDTQYF. The CDR3 region has the DNA TGCAGTGTCCTGACTAGCGGGAGGGGAGATACGCAGTATTTT.

This clonotype showed up just a few times. The CDR3: CASSHQWGAGLRTEAFF. CDR3 bases: TGTGCCAGCAGCCACCAATGGGGGGCAGGGTTGAGAACTGAAGCTTTCTTT. The chain is built from TRBV3-1 and TRBJ1-1, with D possibly matching TRBD1 (6 bases). The CDR3 contains 17 residues. Deletions cut 3 bases from V and 5 bases from J, with 22 bases between. Germline assignment: CDR1 LGHDT and CDR2 YNNKEL (reference sequence).

The rearrangement uses TRBV7-2 and TRBJ1-5, with D maybe TRBD1 (5 bases). Germline-derived CDR1 and CDR2 are SGHTA and FQGNSA. V lost 5 bases to trimming and J lost 1 base, with 15 bases between them. The CDR3 is 16 amino acids. Here the CDR3 DNA reads TGTGCCAGCAGCCCCCAGGGTTTGGCAAGCAATCAGCCCCAGCATTTT. This encodes CASSPQGLASNQPQHF.

DNA of the CDR3: TGTGCCAGCCTGGACAGCCTGAACACTGAAGCTTTCTTT. The encoded protein is CASLDSLNTEAFF. The chain has TRBV7-8 and TRBJ1-1, with TRBD1 as a possible D gene (6 bases). V was trimmed by 8 bases and J by 0 bases, leaving 10 bases between them. Germline V gene data show CDR1 as SGHVS and CDR2 as FQNEAQ. This CDR3 comprises 13 residues.

This clonotype was observed a handful of times. This chain joins TRBV10-3 and TRBJ2-1, with no clear D. The V and J ends lost 6 bases and 6 bases respectively, with 12 bases between them. In germline, CDR1 is ENHRY, CDR2 SYGVKD. The CDR3 has 13 amino acids. CDR3 amino acids: CAIRDPQSNEQFF. CDR3 sequence (DNA): TGTGCCATCAGGGACCCCCAGTCCAATGAGCAGTTCTTC.

The chain is built from TRBV6-1 and TRBJ2-7, with 10 bases identical to TRBD1. V shed 1 base and J 5 bases; nucleotides not matched to a gene: 5. Germline loops: CDR1 MNHNS, CDR2 SASEGT. The CDR3 is 15 residues long. The CDR3 loop reads CASSEVGTGVDEQYF. CDR3 sequence (DNA): TGTGCCAGCAGTGAAGTGGGGACAGGGGTAGACGAGCAGTACTTC.

In its sample, this clonotype was seen a few times. The gene calls are TRBV12-3 or TRBV12-4 and TRBJ2-7; D assignment may be TRBD1 or TRBD2 (5 bases each). V was trimmed by 3 bases and J by 3 bases, leaving 18 bases between them. This CDR3 comprises 16 residues. In DNA, the CDR3 is TGTGCCAGCAGTTTTCAATCCGGGACGGGACGCTACGAGCAGTACTTC. Translated, it gives CASSFQSGTGRYEQYF.

The chain has TRBV29-1 and TRBJ2-1, with 9 bases lining up with TRBD2. Germline-derived CDR1 and CDR2 are SQVTM and ANQGSEA. Losses at the gene ends were 7 bases for V and 4 bases for J; bases not matched to a gene: 11. There are 15 residues in the CDR3. The CDR3 loop reads CSALPPGLAYNEQFF. The CDR3 nucleotides read TGCAGCGCCTTACCACCGGGACTAGCTTACAATGAGCAGTTCTTC.

This clonotype occurred many times. The chain is built from TRBV29-1 and TRBJ2-4, with D perhaps matching TRBD1 or TRBD2 (5 bases each). Germline V gene data show CDR1 as SQVTM and CDR2 as ANQGSEA. The ends were cut back, 7 bases at V and 0 bases at J, with 22 bases in the middle. This CDR3 has 17 amino acids. CDR3 amino acids: CSALGVGGGLAKNIQYF. CDR3 nucleotide sequence: TGCAGCGCCTTGGGGGTCGGCGGTGGGTTAGCCAAAAACATTCAGTACTTC.

The chain carries TRBV5-1 and TRBJ1-3; tentatively, D is TRBD1 (5 bases). V gave up 4 bases and J gave up 7 bases, with 15 bases separating them. Germline-derived CDR1 and CDR2 are SGHRS and YFSETQ. The CDR3 has 14 amino acids. CDR3 region: CASSTDRSKNTIYF. Here the CDR3 DNA reads TGCGCCAGCAGCACCGACAGATCAAAGAACACCATATATTTT.

The chain employs TRBV5-1 and TRBJ2-7, with TRBD2 matching over 13 bases. The CDR3 totals 14 residues. With 7 bases clipped from V and 5 bases from J, the junction kept 6 bases outside the gene matches. The germline gives CDR1 SGHRS, CDR2 YFSETQ. CDR3: CASSGLAGVDEQYF. The CDR3 nucleotides are TGCGCCAGCTCCGGACTAGCGGGAGTCGACGAGCAGTACTTC.

The sample holds a few counts of this clonotype. The genes are TRBV7-9 and TRBJ2-5; D not certain. Trimming cost V 0 bases and J 5 bases, with 7 bases left between them. Germline V CDR1 and CDR2: SEHNR, FQNEAQ (reference sequence). The CDR3 runs 13 residues. The CDR3 nucleotides read TGTGCCAGCAGCTTAGCGATACCGGAGACCCAGTACTTC. Protein sequence: CASSLAIPETQYF.

The chain couples TRBV19 to TRBJ2-1, with 12 bases lining up with TRBD2. V was pared by 2 bases and J by 10 bases, with 9 bases of the junction left unmatched. The CDR3 extends over 16 amino acids. Germline-derived CDR1 and CDR2 are LNHDA and SQIVND (reference sequence). The CDR3 region is CASSIRLAGVSREQFF. CDR3 coding DNA: TGTGCCAGTAGTATAAGACTAGCGGGAGTATCAAGAGAGCAGTTCTTC.

V and J are TRBV20-1 and TRBJ2-1, with 9 bases that match TRBD2. Germline values: CDR1 DFQATT, CDR2 SNEGSKA (reference sequence). Trimming cost V 6 bases and J 8 bases; bases outside gene matches: 14. The CDR3 sequence is 15 residues long. Here the CDR3 reads CSAPRFGSGSYEQFF. The CDR3 nucleotides read TGCAGTGCCCCCCGGTTTGGTAGCGGGAGCTATGAGCAGTTCTTC.

The chain recombines TRBV5-1 with TRBJ2-2, with 7 bases matching TRBD1. This CDR3 comprises 17 residues. Per the germline V gene, CDR1 is SGHRS and CDR2 is YFSETQ. The ends lost 3 bases at V and 6 bases at J; junction bases unmatched: 14. The CDR3 sequence: CASSWLNGQAEPGELFF. The DNA for the CDR3 is TGCGCCAGCAGCTGGCTTAATGGACAGGCAGAGCCCGGGGAGCTGTTTTTT. The full variable domain, with the rest looked up from reference TRBV5-1 and TRBJ2-2, is KAGVTQTPRYLIKTRGQQVTLSCSPISGHRSVSWYQQTPGQGLQFLFEYFSETQRNKGNFPGRFSGRQFSNSRSEMNVSTLELGDSALYLCASSWLNGQAEPGELFFGEGSRLTVL.

This clonotype was seen only a few times. The gene calls are TRBV20-1 and TRBJ2-7, with D unresolved. The germline V gene encodes CDR1 DFQATT and CDR2 SNEGSKA (reference sequence). This CDR3 has 13 amino acids. Trimming took off 4 bases at V and 2 bases at J, with 12 bases between the two ends. CDR3: CSAMVSGTYEQYF. The CDR3 bases are TGCAGTGCTATGGTCTCAGGAACCTACGAGCAGTACTTC.

This clonotype was counted only a few times. V is TRBV5-1 and J is TRBJ2-3, with D possibly being TRBD1 (5 bases). V was trimmed by 2 bases and J by 1 base, leaving 11 bases between them. Germline assignment: CDR1 SGHRS and CDR2 YFSETQ. This CDR3 has 15 residues. CDR3 sequence: CASSFRAPGTDTQYF. The CDR3 nucleotides read TGCGCCAGCAGCTTCAGGGCCCCCGGCACAGATACGCAGTATTTT.

The rearrangement uses TRBV6-1 and TRBJ2-7; D may correspond to TRBD1 or TRBD2 (5 bases each). Looked up from germline, CDR1 is MNHNS and CDR2 is SASEGT. The CDR3 spans 17 residues. V gave up 6 bases and J gave up 0 bases, with 21 bases separating them. DNA for the CDR3: TGTGCCAGCAGCCTCAGGGTGCGGGCAGGAAGCTCCTACGAGCAGTACTTC. This codes for CASSLRVRAGSSYEQYF.

The J gene is TRBJ2-5, the V gene TRBV7-2; D call uncertain. The CDR3 runs 13 residues. CDR1 and CDR2 from the germline V gene are SGHTA and FQGNSA. V lost 5 bases and J 4 bases, leaving 11 bases between the germline ends. In DNA, the CDR3 is TGTGCCAGCAGCCCAAGCTGGGGAGAGACCCAGTACTTC. Amino acid sequence: CASSPSWGETQYF.

The J gene is TRBJ2-1, the V gene TRBV6-5; 10 nucleotides agree with TRBD1. V lost 4 bases and J lost 5; bases outside the gene matches: 8. Germline loops: CDR1 MNHEY, CDR2 SVGAGI. This CDR3 has 16 amino acids. The CDR3 loop is CASSFPGQGGNNEQFF. For the CDR3, the DNA is TGTGCCAGCAGTTTCCCAGGACAGGGGGGGAACAATGAGCAGTTCTTC.

The chain carries TRBV6-1 and TRBJ2-1, with a possible D match to TRBD2 (6 bases). V lost 7 bases and J 8 bases, leaving 18 bases between the germline ends. This CDR3 comprises 14 residues. From germline, CDR1 is MNHNS and CDR2 SASEGT. The CDR3 spells CASTPGGLGDEQFF. The CDR3 bases are TGTGCCAGCACCCCTGGAGGGCTTGGGGATGAGCAGTTCTTC.

This clonotype came up many times. The chain links TRBV5-1 to TRBJ2-1; the match to TRBD2 covers 9 bases. The germline V gene encodes CDR1 SGHRS and CDR2 YFSETQ. The length of the CDR3 is 14 residues. The DNA for the CDR3 is TGCGCTAGCTCCGCGGGAGGGTACAACAATGAGCAGTTCTTC. The encoded protein is CASSAGGYNNEQFF. Together with reference TRBV5-1 and TRBJ2-1, the CDR3 gives the full variable domain: KAGVTQTPRYLIKTRGQQVTLSCSPISGHRSVSWYQQTPGQGLQFLFEYFSETQRNKGNFPGRFSGRQFSNSRSEMNVSTLELGDSALYLCASSAGGYNNEQFFGPGTRLTVL.

The table lists this clonotype with a few counts. The CDR3: CSARAGPYEQYF. The CDR3 DNA follows: TGCAGTGCTAGAGCGGGTCCGTACGAGCAGTACTTC. The V gene is TRBV20-1, the J gene TRBJ2-7; D ambiguous. Trimming shortened V by 1 base and J by 4 bases, and 8 bases separated the two germline ends. Germline assignment: CDR1 DFQATT and CDR2 SNEGSKA (reference sequence). CDR3 length: 12 amino acids.

The V gene is TRBV27, the J gene TRBJ2-1; 7 nucleotides align to TRBD1. CDR1 is MNHEY and CDR2 is SMNVEV in the germline V gene (reference sequence). Trimming cost V 3 bases and J 4 bases; bases outside gene matches: 15. The CDR3 is 18 residues long. CDR3 region: CASSFDLGNRGEYNEQFF. The CDR3 coding sequence is TGTGCCAGCAGTTTTGATTTGGGTAACAGGGGAGAGTACAATGAGCAGTTCTTC.

This clonotype was seen a few times. The V call is TRBV6-2 or TRBV6-3, the J call TRBJ2-7; D may be TRBD1 (6 bases). The CDR3 runs 15 residues. Trimming shortened V by 4 bases and J by 2 bases, and 15 bases separated the two germline ends. Germline V gene lookup returns CDR1 MNHEY and CDR2 SVGEGT. CDR3 bases: TGTGCCAGCAGTTCCCGGGACATTCGGGCCTACGAGCAGTACTTC. Translated: CASSSRDIRAYEQYF.